This TCR beta chain was documented in a study of blood T cell repertoires in COVID-19. Across the whole study: Both acute and convalescent COVID-19 samples were obtained from the United States, Italy and Spain.

Sequenced by immunoSEQ multiplex PCR; TCRdb stores in-frame clones only, minus some. The sample comprises about 320,000 clones, about nine tenths of which are singletons, and approximately 2.5% rests with the top ten. All enrollees were roughly 18 to 90 years old and from 20 to 25 US areas. The CDR3 is 14 amino acids. CDR1 LNHDA and CDR2 SQIVND come from the germline V gene (reference sequence). V was clipped by 6 bases and J by 3 bases; unmatched bases: 4. The chain couples TRBV19 to TRBJ2-7, with 11 positions matching TRBD2. Sequencing was done on a sample of PBMCs or T cells enriched from blood (not recorded which). This TCR came from a man between 60 and 75 years old who had recovered from COVID-19. The CDR3 region has the DNA TGTGCCAGTAGGTCTCTAGCGGGGGGCTACGAGCAGTACTTC. It translates to CASRSLAGGYEQYF.